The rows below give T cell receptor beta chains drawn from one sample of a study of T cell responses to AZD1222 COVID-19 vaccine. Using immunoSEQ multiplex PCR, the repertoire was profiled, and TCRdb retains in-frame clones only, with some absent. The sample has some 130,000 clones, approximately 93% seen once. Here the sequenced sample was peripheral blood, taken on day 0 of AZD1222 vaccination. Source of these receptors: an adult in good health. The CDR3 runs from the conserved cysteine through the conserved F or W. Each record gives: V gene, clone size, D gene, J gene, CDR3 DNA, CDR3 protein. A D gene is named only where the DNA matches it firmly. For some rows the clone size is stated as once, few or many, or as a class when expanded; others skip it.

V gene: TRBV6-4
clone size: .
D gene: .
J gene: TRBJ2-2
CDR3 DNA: TGTGCCAGCAGTGACTACGGGGACACCGGGGAGCTGTTTTTT
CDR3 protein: CASSDYGDTGELFF

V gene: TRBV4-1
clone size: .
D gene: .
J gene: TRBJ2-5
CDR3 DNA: TGCGCCAGCAGCCAAGGTCCAGGGATGGAGACCCAGTACTTC
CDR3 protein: CASSQGPGMETQYF

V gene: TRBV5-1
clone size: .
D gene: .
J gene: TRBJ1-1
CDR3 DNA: TGCGCCAGCAGCTTGGATCCAAACACTGAAGCTTTCTTT
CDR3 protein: CASSLDPNTEAFF

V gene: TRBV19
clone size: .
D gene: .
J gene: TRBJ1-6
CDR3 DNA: TGTGCCAGTAGTACCACAGGGAACAGTTCACCCCTCCACTTT
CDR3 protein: CASSTTGNSSPLHF

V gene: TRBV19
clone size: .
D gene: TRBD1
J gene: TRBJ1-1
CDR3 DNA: TGTGCCAGTAGTATTCGACCCCGCCAGGGGGCCTGGAACACTGAAGCTTTCTTT
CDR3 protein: CASSIRPRQGAWNTEAFF

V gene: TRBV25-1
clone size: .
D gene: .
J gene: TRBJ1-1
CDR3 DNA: TGTGCCAGCAGTGAATTTGGGGATGGCACTGAAGCTTTCTTT
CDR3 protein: CASSEFGDGTEAFF

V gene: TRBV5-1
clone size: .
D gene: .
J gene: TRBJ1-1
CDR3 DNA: TGCGCCAGCAGCTCGACAGGCCTAGGTACTGAAGCTTTCTTT
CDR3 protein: CASSSTGLGTEAFF

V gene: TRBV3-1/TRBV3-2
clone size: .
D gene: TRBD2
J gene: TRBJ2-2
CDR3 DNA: TGTGCCAGCAGCCAAGGCCTAGCGGGGAACACCGGGGAGCTGTTTTTT
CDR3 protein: CASSQGLAGNTGELFF

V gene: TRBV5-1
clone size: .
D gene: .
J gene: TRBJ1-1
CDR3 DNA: TGCGCCAGCAGCTTGGAAGGACGTCAACTGGGGACTGAAGCTTTCTTT
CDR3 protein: CASSLEGRQLGTEAFF

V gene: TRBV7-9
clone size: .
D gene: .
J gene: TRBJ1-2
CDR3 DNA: TGTGCCAGCAGCTTAACATTGCAGAGAGGCTACACCTTC
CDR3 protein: CASSLTLQRGYTF

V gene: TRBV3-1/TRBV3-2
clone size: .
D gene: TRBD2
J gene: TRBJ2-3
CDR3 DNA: TGTGCCAGCAGCCAAGATCGGCTAGCGGGAGGCTCCACAGATACGCAGTATTTT
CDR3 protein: CASSQDRLAGGSTDTQYF

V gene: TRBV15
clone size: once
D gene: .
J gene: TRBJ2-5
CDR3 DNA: TGTGCCACCAGCAGAGACGGGGCGCCGGAGACCCAGTACTTC
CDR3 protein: CATSRDGAPETQYF

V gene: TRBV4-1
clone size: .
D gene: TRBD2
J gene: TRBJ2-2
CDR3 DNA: TGCGCCAGCAGCCAATTTGGGACTAGCGGAGGGGAGCTGTTTTTT
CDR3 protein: CASSQFGTSGGELFF

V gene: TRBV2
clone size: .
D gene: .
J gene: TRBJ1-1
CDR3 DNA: TGTGCCAGCAGTGAAGGCGGGAGGAACACTGAAGCTTTCTTT
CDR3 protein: CASSEGGRNTEAFF

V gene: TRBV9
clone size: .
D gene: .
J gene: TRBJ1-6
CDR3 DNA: TGTGCCAGCAGCCCCCGGACCCCAACAGCCAATAATTCACCCCTCCACTTT
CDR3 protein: CASSPRTPTANNSPLHF

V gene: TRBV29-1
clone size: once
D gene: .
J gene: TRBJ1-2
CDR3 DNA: TGCAGCGCTCGCGAGGGGGATAGTGGCTACACCTTC
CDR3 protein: CSAREGDSGYTF

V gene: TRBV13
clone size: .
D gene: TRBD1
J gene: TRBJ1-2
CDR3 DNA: TGTGCCAGCAGCGGGGGACAGGGGGCCCCCAACTATGGCTACACCTTC
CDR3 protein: CASSGGQGAPNYGYTF

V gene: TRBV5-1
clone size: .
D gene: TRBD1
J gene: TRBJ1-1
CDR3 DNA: TGCGCCAGCAGCTTTTTGGGACAGGGGACCACTGAAGCTTTCTTT
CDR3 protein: CASSFLGQGTTEAFF